This T cell receptor beta chain originates from a study of CD8+ T cells in alopecia areata. The length of the CDR3 is 15 residues. Per the germline V gene, CDR1 is SGHVS and CDR2 is FQNEAQ. V shed 5 bases and J 5 bases; nucleotides not matched to a gene: 5. TCR sequencing used cDNA made by reverse transcription of extracted RNA. Measured with immunoSEQ multiplex PCR; TCRdb has only the in-frame clones, and not every one. The table has around 98,000 clones, roughly two fifths seen once; the top ten hold 0.6% to 0.85%. Peripheral blood samples and lesional scalp punch biopsies were obtained from alopecia areata patients. PBMCs were stained for CD3, CD4 and CD8, and CD4+ and CD8+ T cells were sorted.

The sample consisted of CD4+ T cells sorted from blood. This TCR derives from a human donor with alopecia areata. The V gene is TRBV7-8, the J gene TRBJ2-5, with 13 bases aligning to TRBD2. The DNA for the CDR3 is TGTGCCAGCAGCAGGGGGACTAGCGGGACGGAGACCCAGTACTTC. Encoded protein: CASSRGTSGTETQYF.